This T cell receptor (beta chain) was captured by sequencing in a study of CD8 T cells in ankylosing spondylitis. V was pared by 0 bases and J by 6 bases, with 11 bases between. This CDR3 region has 14 residues. Per germline, CDR1 DFQATT and CDR2 SNEGSKA (reference sequence). There are many counts of this clonotype. Quantitative molecular-barcoded 5'-RACE generated the TCR beta libraries. Each CDR3 protein is one row after TCRdb ran MiXCR on the 5' RACE reads. The table includes about 130,000 distinct CDR3 sequences, roughly 7.3% detected once. Sequenced input: blood, either unsorted or a sorted T cell fraction (not recorded which). The receptor's source is a male donor with ankylosing spondylitis or in good health (not recorded which). The J gene is TRBJ2-2, the V gene TRBV20-1, with a tentative D call TRBD1 (6 bases). CDR3 protein: CSARDQKGAGELFF. The CDR3, as DNA: TGCAGTGCTAGAGATCAAAAGGGGGCCGGGGAGCTGTTTTTT.